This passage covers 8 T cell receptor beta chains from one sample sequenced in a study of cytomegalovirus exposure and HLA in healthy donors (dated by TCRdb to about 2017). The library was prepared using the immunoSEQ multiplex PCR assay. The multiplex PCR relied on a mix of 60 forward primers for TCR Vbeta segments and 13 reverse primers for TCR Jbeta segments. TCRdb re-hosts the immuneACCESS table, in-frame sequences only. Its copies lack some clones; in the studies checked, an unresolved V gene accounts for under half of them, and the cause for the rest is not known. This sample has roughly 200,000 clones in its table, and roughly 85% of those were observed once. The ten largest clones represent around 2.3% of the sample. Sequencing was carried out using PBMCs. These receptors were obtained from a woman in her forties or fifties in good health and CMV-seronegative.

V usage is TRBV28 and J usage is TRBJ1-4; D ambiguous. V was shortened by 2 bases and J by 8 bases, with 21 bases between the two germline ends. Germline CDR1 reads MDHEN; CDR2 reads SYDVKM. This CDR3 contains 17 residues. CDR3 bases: TGTGCCAGCAGTTTACATCCGGGATTCCTTAGAAGAGAAAAACTGTTTTTT. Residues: CASSLHPGFLRREKLFF.

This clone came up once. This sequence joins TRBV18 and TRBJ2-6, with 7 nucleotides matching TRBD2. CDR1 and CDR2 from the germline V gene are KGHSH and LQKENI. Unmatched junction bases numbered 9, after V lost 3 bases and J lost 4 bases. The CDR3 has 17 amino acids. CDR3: CASSPGEGLSGANVLTF. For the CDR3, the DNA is TGTGCCAGCTCACCTGGGGAGGGCCTTTCCGGGGCCAACGTCCTGACTTTC.

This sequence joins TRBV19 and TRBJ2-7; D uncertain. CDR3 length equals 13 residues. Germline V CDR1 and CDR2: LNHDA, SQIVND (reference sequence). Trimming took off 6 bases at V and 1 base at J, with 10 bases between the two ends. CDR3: CASRAQESYEQYF. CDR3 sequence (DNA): TGTGCCAGTAGGGCTCAGGAATCCTACGAGCAGTACTTC.

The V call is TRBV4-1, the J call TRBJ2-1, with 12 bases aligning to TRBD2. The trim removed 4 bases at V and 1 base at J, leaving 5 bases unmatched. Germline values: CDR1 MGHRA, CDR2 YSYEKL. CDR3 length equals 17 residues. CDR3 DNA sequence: TGCGCCAGCAGCCGAGAGACTAGCGGGAGTTCCTACAATGAGCAGTTCTTC. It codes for CASSRETSGSSYNEQFF.

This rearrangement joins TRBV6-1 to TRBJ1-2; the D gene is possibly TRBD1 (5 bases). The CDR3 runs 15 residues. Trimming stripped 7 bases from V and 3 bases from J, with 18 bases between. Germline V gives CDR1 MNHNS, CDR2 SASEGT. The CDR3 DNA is TGTGCCAGCACCTCAGGGTCGACGGGGGACTATGGCTACACCTTC. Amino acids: CASTSGSTGDYGYTF.

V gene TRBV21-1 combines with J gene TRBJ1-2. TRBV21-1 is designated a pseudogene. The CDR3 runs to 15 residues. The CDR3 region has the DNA TGTGCCAGCAGCAGACCCGGGATCCAGATATATGGCTACACCTTC. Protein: CASSRPGIQIYGYTF.

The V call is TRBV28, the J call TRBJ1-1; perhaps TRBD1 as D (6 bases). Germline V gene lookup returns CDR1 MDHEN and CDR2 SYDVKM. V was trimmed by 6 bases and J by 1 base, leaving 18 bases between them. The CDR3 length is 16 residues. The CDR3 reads CASSLEGDKGNTEAFF. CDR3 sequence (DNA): TGTGCCAGCAGCCTAGAGGGGGACAAAGGGAACACTGAAGCTTTCTTT.

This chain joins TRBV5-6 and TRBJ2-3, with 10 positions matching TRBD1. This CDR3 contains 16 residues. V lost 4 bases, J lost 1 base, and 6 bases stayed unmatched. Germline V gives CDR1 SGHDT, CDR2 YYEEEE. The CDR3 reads CASSAATGGGTDTQYF. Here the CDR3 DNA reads TGTGCCAGCAGCGCGGCGACAGGGGGCGGCACAGATACGCAGTATTTT.